This T cell receptor (beta chain) was profiled in a study of immune cell composition in non-small cell lung cancer. V lost 6 bases and J lost 6, with 14 bases in between. The germline gives CDR1 KGHSH, CDR2 LQKENI. This CDR3 region has 14 residues. Study results and caveats: Dominant in vivo tumour-associated clones were not shown to share tumour-reactive sequences. Tumour TCR-beta clonality showed no significant link to smoking pack-years. Squamous carcinomas (about 75%) more often had tumour-associated clones >0.5% than adenocarcinomas (approximately 35%).

Repertoires were generated with immunoSEQ multiplex PCR, while TCRdb's copy carries only in-frame clones and drops some. The sample shows more than 6,000 clones, around two thirds of them seen only once. Normal lung was sampled as far from the tumour as possible, at least 3 cm. Genomic DNA came from frozen unsorted single-cell suspensions. This clone was seen more than once but under ten times. Its antigen is still unknown. Specimen: non-adjacent lung tissue. The clonotype was recovered from a human donor with non-small cell lung cancer. V is TRBV18 and J is TRBJ1-4, with D maybe TRBD1 (6 bases). For the CDR3, the DNA is TGTGCCAGCTCCCGACAGGTCGGGGATGAAAAACTGTTTTTT. This gives the protein CASSRQVGDEKLFF.